Each of the 31 T cell receptor beta chains below was sequenced from the same sample in a study of cytomegalovirus exposure and HLA in healthy donors. 60 Vbeta and 13 Jbeta primers were used in PCR. Generated by immunoSEQ multiplex PCR, the TCRdb table keeps only in-frame clones and is missing some. The table shows 95,000 to 150,000 clones, with over 75% occurring only once. Sequenced material: PBMCs. These receptors originate from a man under 40 in good health and CMV-seronegative.

This sequence joins TRBV7-2 and TRBJ2-1; TRBD2 matches 10 bases. Germline CDR1 SGHTA, CDR2 FQGNSA. Unmatched junction bases numbered 7, after V lost 2 bases and J lost 6 bases. CDR3 length: 16 amino acids. CDR3 in amino acids: CASSLLSGGAFNEQFF. CDR3 nucleotide sequence: TGTGCCAGCAGCTTATTGAGCGGGGGGGCCTTCAATGAGCAGTTCTTC.

There are a few counts of this clone. The chain links TRBV29-1 to TRBJ2-7; D might be TRBD1 (5 bases). There are 14 residues in the CDR3. CDR1 and CDR2 from the germline V gene are SQVTM and ANQGSEA. The V and J ends lost 2 bases and 2 bases respectively, with 13 bases between them. The CDR3 spells CSVESGLNPYEQYF. Written as DNA, the CDR3 is TGCAGCGTTGAATCAGGGTTAAATCCCTACGAGCAGTACTTC.

The CDR3 loop reads CASSLVGTGDPNYGYTF. DNA of the CDR3: TGTGCCAGCAGCTTGGTGGGGACAGGGGATCCTAACTATGGCTACACCTTC. This chain links TRBV5-6 with TRBJ1-2, with 10 bases that match TRBD1. Per the germline V gene, CDR1 is SGHDT and CDR2 is YYEEEE. J gave up 0 bases and V 0 bases, and 5 bases lay outside the gene matches. This CDR3 has 17 residues.

This chain connects TRBV18 to TRBJ2-2; weak D call: TRBD1 (6 bases). Germline CDR1 KGHSH, CDR2 LQKENI. The CDR3 is made up of 15 amino acids. Trimming pared 1 base from V and 5 bases from J, leaving 11 bases between. The CDR3 coding sequence is TGTGCCAGCTCACCACAACAGGGATGGACCGGGGAGCTGTTTTTT. Translating gives CASSPQQGWTGELFF. Full variable domain (outside the CDR3, taken from reference TRBV18 and TRBJ2-2): NAGVMQNPRHLVRRRGQEARLRCSPMKGHSHVYWYRQLPEEGLKFMVYLQKENIIDESGMPKERFSAEFPKEGPSILRIQQVVRGDSAAYFCASSPQQGWTGELFFGEGSRLTVL.

The rearrangement joins TRBV4-2 to TRBJ1-2; TRBD1 agrees at 7 bases. The junction had 9 bases not matched to a gene; V was cut back by 1 base and J by 4 bases. Germline loops: CDR1 LGHNA, CDR2 YNFKEQ. The CDR3 has 16 residues. The CDR3 reads CASSQAPTGVVYGYTF. The CDR3 nucleotides are TGTGCCAGCAGCCAAGCCCCCACAGGGGTGGTCTATGGCTACACCTTC.

V gene TRBV7-2 combines with J gene TRBJ1-2, with 7 bases aligning to TRBD1. V dropped 4 bases and J dropped 8; count of bases not matched to a gene: 10. This CDR3 comprises 14 residues. Germline CDR1 is SGHTA and CDR2 is FQGNSA. The CDR3 here is CASSSAQGRGGYTF. CDR3 coding DNA: TGTGCCAGCAGCTCAGCACAGGGGAGAGGAGGCTACACCTTC.

This clone was counted only a few times. The CDR3 region is CASSLDGYTRARMNTEAFF. The CDR3 DNA reads as TGTGCCAGCAGCTTAGATGGGTATACCAGGGCACGAATGAACACTGAAGCTTTCTTT. This rearrangement joins TRBV11-3 to TRBJ1-1, with D maybe TRBD1 (5 bases). Trimming left V 0 bases short and J 0 bases short, with 20 bases between. Germline values: CDR1 SGHNT, CDR2 YENEEA. This CDR3 spans 19 amino acids.

V usage is TRBV7-9 and J usage is TRBJ1-4; D uncertain. V was trimmed by 1 base and J by 5 bases, leaving 11 bases between them. From germline, CDR1 is SEHNR and CDR2 FQNEAQ (reference sequence). The CDR3 contains 15 residues. The CDR3 coding sequence is TGTGCCAGCAGCTTAGGAGGGCCGATAAATGAAAAACTGTTTTTT. Translation gives CASSLGGPINEKLFF.

The chain uses TRBV27 and TRBJ2-3, with 10 bases that match TRBD1. Per germline, CDR1 MNHEY and CDR2 SMNVEV (reference sequence). Trimming at V came to 5 bases and at J to 5 bases, leaving 7 bases not matched to a gene. The CDR3 covers 15 residues. CDR3 sequence reads: CASSTRQGAIDTQYF. CDR3 nucleotide sequence: TGTGCCAGCAGTACGCGACAGGGGGCTATAGATACGCAGTATTTT.

The V gene is TRBV29-1, the J gene TRBJ1-4, with 10 nucleotides matching TRBD1. Per germline, CDR1 SQVTM and CDR2 ANQGSEA. The junction had 6 bases not matched to a gene; V was cut back by 5 bases and J by 3 bases. The CDR3 runs to 15 residues. CDR3 in DNA: TGCAGCGTTCTTGGGGACAGGGGATCTAATGAAAAACTGTTTTTT. Translating gives CSVLGDRGSNEKLFF.

The rearrangement links TRBV6-5 to TRBJ1-1, with D perhaps TRBD1 (6 bases). The germline V gene encodes CDR1 MNHEY and CDR2 SVGAGI. V was pared by 6 bases and J by 0 bases, with 14 bases between. There are 15 residues in the CDR3. The CDR3 bases are TGTGCCAGCAGCCGGAACAGGGAGTTGAACACTGAAGCTTTCTTT. Encoded protein: CASSRNRELNTEAFF.

The V and J genes are TRBV5-5 and TRBJ1-1; 9 bases agree with TRBD1. J gave up 1 base and V 3 bases, and 7 bases lay outside the gene matches. CDR3 length: 16 amino acids. CDR1 SGHKS and CDR2 YYEKEE come from the germline V gene (reference sequence). CDR3 amino acids: CASSYTGGSRNTEAFF. The CDR3 bases are TGTGCCAGCAGCTATACAGGGGGCAGCCGGAACACTGAAGCTTTCTTT. Using reference TRBV5-5 and TRBJ1-1 for the parts outside the CDR3, the full variable domain is DAGVTQSPTHLIKTRGQQVTLRCSPISGHKSVSWYQQVLGQGPQFIFQYYEKEERGRGNFPDRFSARQFPNYSSELNVNALLLGDSALYLCASSYTGGSRNTEAFFGQGTRLTVV.

CDR3: CARSLLLKQANYGYTF. CDR3 coding DNA: TGTGCCAGAAGCTTGCTTCTGAAGCAGGCTAACTATGGCTACACCTTC. The genes are TRBV5-3 and TRBJ1-2; D call uncertain. TRBV5-3 is an open reading frame whose function is uncertain. This CDR3 contains 16 residues. The V gene lost 1 base and the J gene lost 0 bases, with 13 bases spanning the gap.

CDR3 residues: CASSSGLQETQYF. The CDR3 DNA reads as TGTGCCAGCAGCTCTGGACTTCAAGAGACCCAGTACTTC. The V and J genes are TRBV5-6 and TRBJ2-5, with D possibly TRBD2 on 5 matching bases. CDR3 size: 13 residues. The germline V and J ends were trimmed by 3 bases and 2 bases, with 8 bases remaining between them. From germline, CDR1 is SGHDT and CDR2 YYEEEE.

The chain combines TRBV19 with TRBJ1-1, with D uncertain. The CDR3 sequence is 13 residues long. Per the germline V gene, CDR1 is LNHDA and CDR2 is SQIVND (reference sequence). Deletions cut 3 bases from V and 0 bases from J, with 5 bases between. CDR3: CASSITVNTEAFF. The CDR3 region has the DNA TGTGCCAGTAGTATTACAGTGAACACTGAAGCTTTCTTT. Using reference TRBV19 and TRBJ1-1 for the parts outside the CDR3, the full variable domain is DGGITQSPKYLFRKEGQNVTLSCEQNLNHDAMYWYRQDPGQGLRLIYYSQIVNDFQKGDIAEGYSVSREKKESFPLTVTSAQKNPTAFYLCASSITVNTEAFFGQGTRLTVV.

This clone was observed once. This chain connects TRBV6-1 to TRBJ2-5; TRBD2 aligns across 11 bases. J gave up 0 bases and V 5 bases, and 2 bases lay outside the gene matches. The CDR3 runs to 15 residues. Germline assignment: CDR1 MNHNS and CDR2 SASEGT. The CDR3 nucleotides read TGTGCCAGCAGTTTAGCGGGGGGGTACCAAGAGACCCAGTACTTC. Its protein is CASSLAGGYQETQYF.

This chain uses TRBV2 with TRBJ2-7; maybe TRBD1 (5 bases). The germline CDR1 and CDR2 sequences are SNHLY and FYNNEI. This CDR3 is 11 amino acids long. V shed 8 bases and J shed 1 base, with 6 bases lying between them. As DNA, the CDR3 is TGTGCCAGCTACAGGTCCTACGAGCAGTACTTC. Translating it yields CASYRSYEQYF.

This chain links TRBV2 with TRBJ2-5, with 7 bases that match TRBD1. There are 12 residues in the CDR3. V was pared by 9 bases and J by 2 bases, with 3 bases of the junction left unmatched. The germline gives CDR1 SNHLY, CDR2 FYNNEI. The CDR3 here is CASDRAQETQYF. The CDR3 DNA reads as TGTGCCAGTGACAGGGCTCAAGAGACCCAGTACTTC.

This clone was seen only once. This chain uses TRBV11-2 with TRBJ1-3, with a weak D call TRBD1 (6 bases). Germline V CDR1 and CDR2: SGHAT, FQNNGV. V lost 3 bases to trimming and J lost 2 bases, with 11 bases between them. The CDR3 is 15 residues long. The CDR3 region has the DNA TGTGCCAGCAGCTTGGGGGGGCTGCCTGGAAACACCATATATTTT. Amino acid sequence: CASSLGGLPGNTIYF.

This chain uses TRBV2 with TRBJ2-3; 9 bases are a match to TRBD2. CDR1 and CDR2 from the germline V gene are SNHLY and FYNNEI. CDR3 length: 16 amino acids. J lost 4 bases, V lost 2 bases, and 7 bases had no gene match. CDR3 in amino acids: CASSEWAGGPADTQYF. The DNA for the CDR3 is TGTGCCAGCAGTGAATGGGCGGGGGGGCCCGCAGATACGCAGTATTTT.

The chain joins TRBV7-9 to TRBJ2-5; 15 nucleotides match TRBD2. Germline V lookup: CDR1 SEHNR, CDR2 FQNEAQ (reference sequence). V lost 5 bases, J lost 4 bases, and 5 bases stayed unmatched. There are 16 residues in the CDR3. This chain's CDR3 is CASSALGLAGGETQYF. For the CDR3, the DNA is TGTGCCAGCAGCGCGCTGGGACTAGCGGGAGGAGAGACCCAGTACTTC.

This chain uses TRBV28 with TRBJ2-7, with TRBD1 as a possible D gene (6 bases). CDR1 is MDHEN, CDR2 SYDVKM, per germline. This CDR3 has 16 amino acids. Trimming took off 11 bases at V and 0 bases at J, with 23 bases between the two ends. The CDR3 loop is CADTHAGTPSSYEQYF. The CDR3 DNA sequence: TGTGCCGACACCCACGCCGGGACACCGAGCTCCTACGAGCAGTACTTC.

V and J are TRBV9 and TRBJ2-2; TRBD2 agrees at 8 bases. Germline V gene lookup returns CDR1 SGDLS and CDR2 YYNGEE. The CDR3 contains 17 residues. The V gene end was trimmed by 3 bases and the J gene end by 5 bases; junction bases not matched to a gene: 12. The chain's CDR3 is CASSATLSGGGTGELFF. DNA of the CDR3: TGTGCCAGCAGCGCTACGCTCAGCGGGGGAGGTACCGGGGAGCTGTTTTTT.

This clone has only one observation. V gene TRBV30 combines with J gene TRBJ1-1; D might be TRBD1 (5 bases). This CDR3 has 15 residues. With 5 bases removed from V and 0 bases from J, the gap between germline ends came to 16 bases. The V gene's germline CDR1 is GTSNPN and CDR2 SVGIG (reference sequence). The CDR3 coding sequence is TGTGCCTGGCGGGGGAGGTTCCCTTTGAACACTGAAGCTTTCTTT. Encoded protein: CAWRGRFPLNTEAFF.

The genes are TRBV4-1 and TRBJ1-2; 9 nucleotides align to TRBD1. This CDR3 has 15 amino acids. The junction had 8 bases not matched to a gene; V was cut back by 1 base and J by 8 bases. The germline CDR1 and CDR2 sequences are MGHRA and YSYEKL. CDR3 nucleotides: TGCGCCAGCAGCCAAGGGGACAGGGCGATGCGGGGCTACACCTTC. It translates to CASSQGDRAMRGYTF.

The chain carries TRBV28 and TRBJ1-2; 8 nucleotides align to TRBD1. Germline CDR1 and CDR2: MDHEN and SYDVKM. Trimming removed 8 bases from V and 0 bases from J; junction bases left unmatched: 8. The CDR3 totals 15 residues. The CDR3 sequence: CASRDQGAPNYGYTF. The CDR3 bases are TGTGCCAGCCGGGACCAGGGGGCTCCTAACTATGGCTACACCTTC.

The genes are TRBV6-5 and TRBJ1-3; D may be TRBD1 (5 bases). Germline V gives CDR1 MNHEY, CDR2 SVGAGI. The CDR3 covers 15 residues. With 6 bases removed from V and 0 bases from J, the gap between germline ends came to 12 bases. The CDR3 nucleotides read TGTGCCAGCAGACCACCCGGGGGCTCTGGAAACACCATATATTTT. As protein: CASRPPGGSGNTIYF.

The chain combines TRBV11-2 with TRBJ2-5; D might be TRBD1 (6 bases). TRBJ2-7 matches the DNA end more closely, so the J call is doubtful. This CDR3 spans 14 amino acids. Germline assignment: CDR1 SGHAT and CDR2 FQNNGV. CDR3 in amino acids: CASNLQGISYEQYF. The CDR3, as DNA: TGTGCCAGCAACCTACAGGGTATCTCCTACGAGCAGTACTTC.

In this sample, this clone turned up a few times. The gene calls are TRBV7-2 and TRBJ2-5; 8 bases fit TRBD1. Germline values: CDR1 SGHTA, CDR2 FQGNSA. V gave up 4 bases and J gave up 5 bases; unmatched junction bases: 9. This CDR3 is 15 amino acids long. This CDR3 reads CASSWWQGARETQYF. In DNA, the CDR3 is TGTGCCAGCAGCTGGTGGCAGGGGGCGAGGGAGACCCAGTACTTC.

In regard to this clone: This probably arose from a read error, given a far larger clone one base away. The chain employs TRBV10-3 and TRBJ2-3; TRBD1 matches 10 bases. CDR3 length: 15 residues. Germline loops: CDR1 ENHRY, CDR2 SYGVKD. Trimming cost V 3 bases and J 2 bases; bases outside gene matches: 2. The CDR3 DNA follows: TGTGCCATCAGTGAAGGACAGGGGGACACAGATACGCAGTATTTT. It is translated as CAISEGQGDTDTQYF.

The rearrangement joins TRBV5-6 to TRBJ2-7; 8 nucleotides agree with TRBD1. Trimming took 4 bases from V and 2 from J; bases not matched to a gene: 5. This CDR3 is built from 14 residues. Germline CDR1 is SGHDT and CDR2 is YYEEEE. In DNA form, the CDR3 reads TGTGCCAGCAGCCGAGGACAGGGAGCCTACGAGCAGTACTTC. It is translated as CASSRGQGAYEQYF. The variable domain in full, completed from reference TRBV5-6 and TRBJ2-7, reads DAGVTQSPTHLIKTRGQQVTLRCSPKSGHDTVSWYQQALGQGPQFIFQYYEEEERQRGNFPDRFSGHQFPNYSSELNVNALLLGDSALYLCASSRGQGAYEQYFGPGTRLTVT.